What follows are 21 T cell receptor beta chains derived from one specimen sequenced in a study of blood T cell repertoires in COVID-19. The repertoire was sequenced with immunoSEQ multiplex PCR; TCRdb's copy has only in-frame clones and lacks some. The sample gives around 100,000 clones, roughly 92% of which show up once; around 5.7% is in the top ten. The sequenced material came from peripheral blood. These receptors all stem from a man in his 70s with acute or convalescent COVID-19.

This clone was seen once. The junction departs from the called germline gene at one end, perhaps through a read error. J is TRBJ1-4 and V is TRBV30, with D possibly being TRBD1 (6 bases). The CDR3 spans 12 residues. Germline CDR1 GTSNPN, CDR2 SVGIG (reference sequence). In DNA form, the CDR3 reads TGTGCCTGGGGGGGGGCTAAAGAAAAACTGTTTTTT. It translates to CAWGGAKEKLFF.

The chain uses TRBV11-3 and TRBJ2-7, with 14 bases aligning to TRBD2. The CDR3 contains 16 residues. Germline CDR1 reads SGHNT; CDR2 reads YENEEA. V shed 5 bases, J shed 3 bases, and the junction held 6 bases outside the gene matches. The CDR3 loop reads CASSPGLAGGNYEQYF. For the CDR3, the DNA is TGTGCCAGCAGCCCCGGACTAGCGGGAGGTAACTACGAGCAGTACTTC.

The genes are TRBV19 and TRBJ2-3; D unclear. V was clipped by 6 bases and J by 1 base, with 8 bases between them. The CDR3 has 13 residues. Germline lookup yields CDR1 LNHDA and CDR2 SQIVND (reference sequence). The CDR3 DNA reads as TGTGCCAGTAGCGTGCAGGGCACAGATACGCAGTATTTT. Its protein is CASSVQGTDTQYF.

The J gene is TRBJ2-4, the V gene TRBV3-1 (or the pseudogene TRBV3-2); 7 bases map to TRBD2. CDR1 is LGHDT, CDR2 YNNKEL, per germline (reference sequence). V lost 4 bases and J lost 3; bases outside the gene matches: 12. The CDR3 has 17 amino acids. CDR3 region: CASSRTPSAGDKNIQYF. The CDR3 nucleotides read TGTGCCAGCAGCCGGACCCCTAGCGCGGGGGACAAAAACATTCAGTACTTC.

The chain combines TRBV19 with TRBJ1-5; TRBD1 might be the D (6 bases). The germline gives CDR1 LNHDA, CDR2 SQIVND (reference sequence). V lost 2 bases and J lost 1, with 12 bases in between. The CDR3 length is 16 residues. The CDR3 DNA reads TGTGCCAGTAGTATAAGGGGGGGGAACAGCAATCAGCCCCAGCATTTT. Translated: CASSIRGGNSNQPQHF.

The V gene is TRBV24-1, the J gene TRBJ1-5, with D possibly matching TRBD1 (5 bases). Germline CDR1 reads KGHDR; CDR2 reads SFDVKD. The length of the CDR3 is 13 residues. Trimming left V 9 bases short and J 2 bases short, with 10 bases between. The CDR3 nucleotides are TGTGCCACCGGGGCGGCGGGCAATCAGCCCCAGCATTTT. Encoded protein: CATGAAGNQPQHF.

The chain uses TRBV6-6 and TRBJ2-3; 9 bases align to TRBD1. Per the germline V gene, CDR1 is MNHNY and CDR2 is SVGAGI (reference sequence). This CDR3 spans 15 amino acids. V lost 6 bases and J lost 1; bases outside the gene matches: 5. The CDR3 nucleotides are TGTGCCAGCAGACAACGGACAGGGGGCACAGATACGCAGTATTTT. Encoded protein: CASRQRTGGTDTQYF.

This clone was detected only once. The J gene is TRBJ2-7, the V gene TRBV30, with 7 bases fitting TRBD1. Germline V gene sequence: CDR1 GTSNPN, CDR2 SVGIG (reference sequence). This CDR3 spans 13 amino acids. V shed 2 bases and J 4 bases; nucleotides not matched to a gene: 5. The CDR3 spells CAWSKGTAYEQYF. CDR3 DNA sequence: TGTGCCTGGAGTAAAGGGACAGCTTACGAGCAGTACTTC.

The V gene is TRBV9, the J gene TRBJ1-1, with D maybe TRBD1 (6 bases). The CDR3 extends over 14 amino acids. Germline-derived CDR1 and CDR2 are SGDLS and YYNGEE. Trimming removed 4 bases at V and 6 bases at J, with 16 bases between. CDR3 residues: CASSPAGGQSEAFF. In DNA, the CDR3 is TGTGCCAGCAGCCCCGCCGGGGGGCAGTCTGAAGCTTTCTTT. Based on the CDR3 plus reference TRBV9 and TRBJ1-1, the full variable domain is DSGVTQTPKHLITATGQRVTLRCSPRSGDLSVYWYQQSLDQGLQFLIQYYNGEERAKGNILERFSAQQFPDLHSELNLSSLELGDSALYFCASSPAGGQSEAFFGQGTRLTVV.

The V and J genes are TRBV5-1 and TRBJ1-4, with 7 bases identical to TRBD1. This CDR3 has 15 residues. The V and J ends lost 4 bases and 7 bases, in that order; junction bases with no gene match: 10. Germline CDR1 is SGHRS and CDR2 is YFSETQ. In DNA form, the CDR3 reads TGCGCCAGCAGCCGAGGGACAGCGGAAACTGAAAAACTGTTTTTT. This sequence encodes CASSRGTAETEKLFF.

This clone was observed a handful of times. This chain connects TRBV13 to TRBJ2-7, with TRBD2 matching 7 bases. V lost 3 bases, J lost 3 bases, and 5 bases stayed unmatched. Germline V gene sequence: CDR1 PRHDT, CDR2 FYEKMQ (reference sequence). The CDR3 has 14 amino acids. This CDR3 reads CASSFAGGYYEQYF. DNA for the CDR3: TGTGCCAGCAGCTTTGCCGGGGGGTACTACGAGCAGTACTTC. Supplemented by reference TRBV13 and TRBJ2-7, the full variable domain reads AAGVIQSPRHLIKEKRETATLKCYPIPRHDTVYWYQQGPGQDPQFLISFYEKMQSDKGSIPDRFSAQQFSDYHSELNMSSLELGDSALYFCASSFAGGYYEQYFGPGTRLTVT.

This clone was recorded only once. The rearrangement links TRBV29-1 to TRBJ2-2; tentative D call: TRBD2 (6 bases). Trimming shortened V by 1 base and J by 0 bases, and 12 bases separated the two germline ends. Germline V gives CDR1 SQVTM, CDR2 ANQGSEA. The CDR3 spans 16 residues. CDR3 sequence reads: CSVEGRGGSNTGELFF. In DNA, the CDR3 is TGCAGCGTTGAAGGGAGGGGCGGATCGAACACCGGGGAGCTGTTTTTT.

This rearrangement joins TRBV27 to TRBJ2-2, with D hard to call. This CDR3 has 13 residues. Germline V gene data show CDR1 as MNHEY and CDR2 as SMNVEV (reference sequence). V lost 3 bases and J 0 bases, leaving 2 bases between the germline ends. The CDR3 coding sequence is TGTGCCAGCAGTTTCACGAACACCGGGGAGCTGTTTTTT. It codes for CASSFTNTGELFF.

In its sample, this clone was seen once. CDR3 DNA: TGTGCCTGGAGTGTAGGGGTAGGGAATTATTCTGGAAACACCATATATTTT. Protein sequence: CAWSVGVGNYSGNTIYF. This chain uses TRBV30 with TRBJ1-3; tentative D call: TRBD1 (5 bases). Looked up from germline, CDR1 is GTSNPN and CDR2 is SVGIG (reference sequence). The CDR3 sequence is 17 residues long. Between the trimmed V and J ends, which lost 0 bases and 1 base, there was a span of 16 bases. Drawing the rest from reference TRBV30 and TRBJ1-3, the complete variable domain is SQTIHQWPATLVQPVGSPLSLECTVEGTSNPNLYWYRQAAGRGLQLLFYSVGIGQISSEVPQNLSASRPQDRQFILSSKKLLLSDSGFYLCAWSVGVGNYSGNTIYFGEGSWLTVV.

This chain links TRBV6-5 with TRBJ2-2; 7 nucleotides line up with TRBD2. This CDR3 has 14 residues. V shed 2 bases, J shed 6 bases, and the junction held 3 bases outside the gene matches. Germline CDR1 and CDR2: MNHEY and SVGAGI. The CDR3 DNA follows: TGTGCCAGCAGTTACGGGACTATTCCCGGGGAGCTGTTTTTT. It is translated as CASSYGTIPGELFF.

V and J are TRBV5-3 and TRBJ1-5; 7 nucleotides match TRBD1. TRBV5-3 is known as an ORF, though its function is uncertain. The CDR3 is 14 amino acids. V shed 0 bases and J 5 bases; nucleotides not matched to a gene: 2. The CDR3: CARSLVQGYQPQHF. The CDR3 bases are TGTGCCAGAAGCTTGGTACAGGGGTATCAGCCCCAGCATTTT.

This chain links TRBV7-9 with TRBJ2-3; D is undetermined. V was cut by 3 bases and J by 2 bases, with 6 bases left in between. Germline V gene lookup returns CDR1 SEHNR and CDR2 FQNEAQ (reference sequence). There are 13 residues in the CDR3. CDR3 in amino acids: CASSFVATDTQYF. In nucleotides, the CDR3 is TGTGCCAGCAGCTTCGTAGCCACAGATACGCAGTATTTT.

The chain joins TRBV11-3 to TRBJ2-7; weak D call: TRBD1 (7 bases). CDR1 and CDR2 (germline): SGHNT, YENEEA. The CDR3 covers 14 residues. V shed 5 bases and J shed 4 bases, with 15 bases lying between them. The CDR3 DNA is TGTGCCAGCAGCCCTGCAGGGGGAGGTTACGAGCAGTACTTC. Translating it yields CASSPAGGGYEQYF.

The chain uses TRBV28 and TRBJ2-1, with unresolved D. The CDR3 is 16 amino acids. Trimming removed 3 bases at V and 0 bases at J, with 12 bases between. Per germline, CDR1 MDHEN and CDR2 SYDVKM. CDR3 DNA: TGTGCCAGCAGTTTTCCCCCTGGCGGCTCCTACAATGAGCAGTTCTTC. This codes for CASSFPPGGSYNEQFF.

This chain links TRBV5-1 with TRBJ1-3, with a tentative D call TRBD1 (5 bases). CDR1 and CDR2 (germline): SGHRS, YFSETQ. V was clipped by 3 bases and J by 1 base, with 8 bases between them. The CDR3 length is 14 residues. CDR3 residues: CASSYGTSGNTIYF. The CDR3 coding sequence is TGCGCCAGCAGCTACGGGACTTCTGGAAACACCATATATTTT.

V usage is TRBV11-2 and J usage is TRBJ1-4; unclear D gene. The CDR3 runs to 17 residues. The germline V gene has CDR1 SGHAT and CDR2 FQNNGV. Trimming cost V 2 bases and J 5 bases, with 18 bases left between them. The CDR3 protein is CASSLHSLAGLNEKLFF. The DNA of the CDR3 is TGTGCCAGCAGCTTACACTCTTTGGCAGGACTGAATGAAAAACTGTTTTTT.